The 23 T cell receptor beta chains listed next were all sequenced from one sample in a study of T-cell memory formation after mild COVID-19. TCRdb re-called the 5' RACE reads with MiXCR, one entry per CDR3 protein. The table has approximately 430,000 distinct CDR3 sequences, less than 25% seen once. Sequencing input: PBMCs or a T cell subset sorted from them (not recorded which). Receptors were obtained from an adult woman who had mild COVID-19 (a few samples of this study predate the infection). Cell type and time point are not known.

This clonotype was seen more than once but under ten times. The chain employs TRBV6-7 and TRBJ1-4; D unclear. TRBV6-7 is an ORF for which the function is uncertain. The CDR3 runs 14 residues. V was trimmed by 6 bases and J by 5 bases, leaving 13 bases between them. In DNA, the CDR3 is TGTGCCAGCAGCCCCCGGTGGCCGAATGAAAAACTGTTTTTT. Its translation is CASSPRWPNEKLFF.

A single count supports this clonotype. The chain combines TRBV6-6 with TRBJ1-2, with 7 bases identical to TRBD1. The CDR3 length is 14 residues. Germline lookup yields CDR1 MNHNY and CDR2 SVGAGI (reference sequence). V was pared by 11 bases and J by 0 bases, with 9 bases of the junction left unmatched. The CDR3 region has the DNA TGTGCCGGATTCCGACAGGGCTCTAACTATGGCTACACCTTC. Translated, it gives CAGFRQGSNYGYTF.

V is TRBV20-1 and J is TRBJ2-1, with 8 bases lining up with TRBD2. Germline CDR1 and CDR2: DFQATT and SNEGSKA (reference sequence). This CDR3 is built from 16 residues. V shed 2 bases, J shed 1 base, and the junction held 7 bases outside the gene matches. This CDR3 reads CSARIAGLRSYNEQFF. The CDR3 coding sequence is TGCAGTGCTAGAATAGCGGGATTGAGATCCTACAATGAGCAGTTCTTC.

There are a few counts of this clonotype. The chain employs TRBV3-1 and TRBJ2-3, with D uncertain. The CDR3 spans 13 residues. Germline CDR1 reads LGHDT; CDR2 reads YNNKEL (reference sequence). Trimming cost V 1 base and J 5 bases, with 7 bases left between them. This chain's CDR3 is CASSQGRRDTQYF. CDR3 nucleotides: TGTGCCAGCAGCCAAGGGCGTAGAGATACGCAGTATTTT.

This clonotype was counted only a few times. The rearrangement links TRBV20-1 to TRBJ2-2; no clear D gene. The V gene lost 3 bases and the J gene lost 2 bases, with 16 bases spanning the gap. Germline V gene data show CDR1 as DFQATT and CDR2 as SNEGSKA (reference sequence). The CDR3 is made up of 16 amino acids. The CDR3 DNA reads as TGCAGTGCTAGGGCGCCGGAACGGCCAAACACCGGGGAGCTGTTTTTT. Its translation is CSARAPERPNTGELFF.

This chain uses TRBV6-5 with TRBJ2-5; D perhaps matches TRBD1 (6 bases). V was trimmed by 7 bases and J by 5 bases, leaving 14 bases between them. CDR3 length: 13 amino acids. The germline CDR1 and CDR2 sequences are MNHEY and SVGAGI. The CDR3 protein is CASKPQGRETQYF. As DNA, the CDR3 is TGTGCCAGCAAACCACAGGGTAGGGAGACCCAGTACTTC.

This clonotype appeared a few times. The gene calls are TRBV5-1 and TRBJ2-1; D ambiguous. The germline V gene encodes CDR1 SGHRS and CDR2 YFSETQ. The CDR3 length is 13 residues. The V end lost 0 bases, the J end lost 7 bases, and 8 bases lay between the germline ends. The CDR3 loop reads CASSLESRNEQFF. CDR3 nucleotide sequence: TGCGCCAGCAGCTTGGAATCCCGTAATGAGCAGTTCTTC.

The chain's CDR3 is CASLTDTYEQYF. CDR3 DNA sequence: TGCGCCAGCCTGACGGACACCTACGAGCAGTACTTC. The V and J genes are TRBV4-1 and TRBJ2-7, with a weak D call TRBD1 (5 bases). The CDR3 extends over 12 amino acids. Trimming pared 8 bases from V and 2 bases from J, leaving 10 bases between. Germline V gene sequence: CDR1 MGHRA, CDR2 YSYEKL.

In its sample, this clonotype was seen a few times. This rearrangement joins TRBV6-5 to TRBJ2-7; D may be TRBD1 or TRBD2 (5 bases each). The length of the CDR3 is 14 residues. The germline gives CDR1 MNHEY, CDR2 SVGAGI. Trimming removed 6 bases from V and 2 bases from J, with 14 bases in between. CDR3 DNA: TGTGCCAGCAGCACGGGGACCCCTCCCTACGAGCAGTACTTC. The encoded protein is CASSTGTPPYEQYF.

This clonotype has just a few counts. V usage is TRBV6-1 and J usage is TRBJ2-1; D is uncertain. The V end lost 8 bases, the J end lost 0 bases, and 8 bases lay between the germline ends. This CDR3 region has 13 residues. Germline CDR1 MNHNS, CDR2 SASEGT. The CDR3 nucleotides are TGTGCCAGCGGGAAGGGCTCCTACAATGAGCAGTTCTTC. Residues: CASGKGSYNEQFF.

V usage is TRBV19 and J usage is TRBJ2-7; 11 bases agree with TRBD2. Per the germline V gene, CDR1 is LNHDA and CDR2 is SQIVND (reference sequence). V lost 7 bases to trimming and J lost 3 bases; unmatched junction nucleotides: 5. The CDR3 contains 14 residues. CDR3 region: CASTLAGGNYEQYF. DNA for the CDR3: TGTGCCAGTACGCTAGCGGGAGGCAACTACGAGCAGTACTTC.

This clonotype was seen more than once but under ten times. This chain connects TRBV7-6 to TRBJ1-1; D is possibly TRBD1 (6 bases). The CDR3 covers 15 residues. The V gene lost 5 bases and the J gene lost 3 bases, with 16 bases spanning the gap. Per germline, CDR1 SGHVS and CDR2 FNYEAQ. CDR3 DNA sequence: TGTGCCAGCAGCCAGCCGGCCCCAGGGGACACTGAAGCTTTCTTT. It specifies CASSQPAPGDTEAFF.

J is TRBJ2-3 and V is TRBV19; D may correspond to TRBD1 or TRBD2 (5 bases each). The CDR3 loop spans 14 amino acids. Trimming cost V 11 bases and J 2 bases, with 17 bases left between them. Germline V gives CDR1 LNHDA, CDR2 SQIVND (reference sequence). CDR3 sequence: CAASPGANTDTQYF. For the CDR3, the DNA is TGTGCCGCAAGTCCCGGGGCCAACACAGATACGCAGTATTTT.

This clonotype was seen ten or more times. This rearrangement joins TRBV9 to TRBJ1-2, with 9 bases aligning to TRBD1. The CDR3 is 13 residues long. Germline lookup yields CDR1 SGDLS and CDR2 YYNGEE. The junction had 9 bases not matched to a gene; V was cut back by 3 bases and J by 12 bases. For the CDR3, the DNA is TGTGCCAGCAGCGCGGGACAGGGAGTTTCTCACACCTTC. It yields the protein CASSAGQGVSHTF.

In this sample, this clonotype turned up a few times. The gene calls are TRBV20-1 and TRBJ2-3, with D tentatively TRBD2 (6 bases). The V gene lost 6 bases and the J gene lost 4 bases, with 14 bases spanning the gap. Germline CDR1 reads DFQATT; CDR2 reads SNEGSKA (reference sequence). This CDR3 spans 13 amino acids. CDR3 nucleotide sequence: TGCAGTGCCCCCTCCAAGCGGGCAGATACGCAGTATTTT. This encodes CSAPSKRADTQYF.

A few counts support this clonotype. J is TRBJ2-3 and V is TRBV20-1; the D gene could be TRBD1 or TRBD2 (5 bases each). This CDR3 has 17 residues. Trimming shortened V by 4 bases and J by 2 bases, and 22 bases separated the two germline ends. Germline loops: CDR1 DFQATT, CDR2 SNEGSKA (reference sequence). Here the CDR3 reads CSATDYRDPYSTDTQYF. CDR3 DNA sequence: TGCAGTGCTACAGACTACCGGGACCCATACTCCACAGATACGCAGTATTTT.

This clonotype has more than one count but fewer than ten. V is TRBV7-8 and J is TRBJ2-2; D gene ambiguous. Trimming shortened V by 1 base and J by 1 base, and 7 bases separated the two germline ends. The length of the CDR3 is 15 residues. Germline CDR1 reads SGHVS; CDR2 reads FQNEAQ. For the CDR3, the DNA is TGTGCCAGCAGCTTAGATACAAGGAACACCGGGGAGCTGTTTTTT. This codes for CASSLDTRNTGELFF.

This clonotype has a handful of counts. The chain recombines TRBV5-1 with TRBJ2-7; unclear D gene. The length of the CDR3 is 15 residues. V dropped 4 bases and J dropped 7 bases, with 21 bases sitting between them. Per germline, CDR1 SGHRS and CDR2 YFSETQ. As DNA, the CDR3 is TGCGCCAGCAGCGAGGACCGTCCCGCTCTTGGGGAGCAGTACTTC. Amino acids: CASSEDRPALGEQYF. Full variable domain (outside the CDR3, taken from reference TRBV5-1 and TRBJ2-7): KAGVTQTPRYLIKTRGQQVTLSCSPISGHRSVSWYQQTPGQGLQFLFEYFSETQRNKGNFPGRFSGRQFSNSRSEMNVSTLELGDSALYLCASSEDRPALGEQYFGPGTRLTVT.

The table lists this clonotype with a few counts. In DNA, the CDR3 is TGCAGCGTTGAAAGGACCCCGGGAGATACAGATACGCAGTATTTT. This translates into CSVERTPGDTDTQYF. The chain combines TRBV29-1 with TRBJ2-3; TRBD2 might be the D (6 bases). V gave up 2 bases and J gave up 3 bases, with 15 bases separating them. The germline gives CDR1 SQVTM, CDR2 ANQGSEA. The CDR3 is made up of 15 amino acids.

V usage is TRBV27 and J usage is TRBJ2-1; TRBD2 aligns across 9 bases. V lost 5 bases to trimming and J lost 3 bases; unmatched junction nucleotides: 5. CDR3 size: 15 residues. Germline values: CDR1 MNHEY, CDR2 SMNVEV (reference sequence). The CDR3 sequence is CASSQTSGLYNEQFF. DNA for the CDR3: TGTGCCAGCAGTCAGACTAGCGGCCTCTACAATGAGCAGTTCTTC.

In this sample, this clonotype turned up a few times. J is TRBJ2-3 and V is TRBV10-3; no definite D call. This CDR3 spans 13 amino acids. V was shortened by 4 bases and J by 6 bases, with 11 bases between the two germline ends. In germline, CDR1 is ENHRY, CDR2 SYGVKD. The DNA of the CDR3 is TGTGCCATCAGTGGGGAAGGGTACGATACGCAGTATTTT. Protein: CAISGEGYDTQYF.

This clonotype was counted a few times. This sequence joins TRBV7-2 and TRBJ1-2, with D perhaps matching TRBD1 (6 bases). The CDR3 is 15 amino acids. Germline-derived CDR1 and CDR2 are SGHTA and FQGNSA. Trimming took off 5 bases at V and 4 bases at J, with 17 bases between the two ends. DNA for the CDR3: TGTGCCAGCAGCGATTCGGGGGCCCGCATCTATGGCTACACCTTC. Protein: CASSDSGARIYGYTF.

Only a few counts were recorded for this clonotype. This chain connects TRBV27 to TRBJ1-2, with D possibly TRBD1 on 6 matching bases. CDR1 is MNHEY, CDR2 SMNVEV, per germline (reference sequence). This CDR3 has 15 residues. V was trimmed by 5 bases and J by 1 base, leaving 14 bases between them. The CDR3 loop reads CASSPGQPFNYGYTF. Here the CDR3 DNA reads TGTGCCAGCAGTCCCGGACAGCCCTTTAACTATGGCTACACCTTC.